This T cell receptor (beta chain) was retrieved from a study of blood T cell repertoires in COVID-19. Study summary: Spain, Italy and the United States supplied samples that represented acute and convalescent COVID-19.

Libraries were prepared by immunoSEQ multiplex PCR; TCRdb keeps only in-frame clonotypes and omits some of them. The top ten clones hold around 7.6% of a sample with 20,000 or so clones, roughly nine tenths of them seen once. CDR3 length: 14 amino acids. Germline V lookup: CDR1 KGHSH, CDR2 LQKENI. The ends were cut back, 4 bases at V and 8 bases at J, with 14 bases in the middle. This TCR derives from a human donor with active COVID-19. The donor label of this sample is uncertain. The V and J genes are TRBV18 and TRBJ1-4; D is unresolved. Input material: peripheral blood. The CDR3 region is CASSRNSMEEKLFF. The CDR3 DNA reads TGTGCCAGCTCACGGAATAGCATGGAAGAAAAACTGTTTTTT.